A selection of T cell receptor beta chains follows, all from one sample in a study of early T cells in non-severe SARS-CoV-2 infection. TCRdb fed the 5' RACE reads into MiXCR, producing one record per CDR3 protein. The sample shows 85,000 to 95,000 distinct CDR3 sequences, roughly 14% of them seen only once. The sequenced sample consisted of whole blood. The origin of the receptors is an adult who was a healthcare worker with PCR-confirmed SARS-CoV-2 infection or an uninfected control (not recorded which). Both conserved end residues are trimmed from each CDR3. Each record gives: J gene, V gene, D gene, CDR3 protein. The D gene is left open where the match is weak.

j_call: TRBJ1-3; v_call: TRBV14; d_call: TRBD1; cdr3_aa: ASSQDLTGSGNTIY
j_call: TRBJ1-3; v_call: TRBV7-9; d_call: TRBD1; cdr3_aa: ASSSYWTGHSGNTIY
j_call: TRBJ1-1; v_call: TRBV10-2; d_call: -; cdr3_aa: ASSDGGEAF
j_call: TRBJ1-5; v_call: TRBV2; d_call: TRBD1; cdr3_aa: ASSEWTGPNQPQH
j_call: TRBJ1-2; v_call: TRBV5-1; d_call: -; cdr3_aa: ASSLDRVNYGYT
j_call: TRBJ2-5; v_call: TRBV7-6; d_call: TRBD2; cdr3_aa: ASSYGAGGEETQY
j_call: TRBJ1-6; v_call: TRBV6-6; d_call: TRBD1; cdr3_aa: ASSTPDRVPPSLH
j_call: TRBJ2-4; v_call: TRBV13; d_call: -; cdr3_aa: ASSPQGTKNIQY
j_call: TRBJ2-3; v_call: TRBV5-5; d_call: -; cdr3_aa: ASSFSGGASTDTQY
j_call: TRBJ1-2; v_call: TRBV19; d_call: -; cdr3_aa: ASNARDPFYGYT
j_call: TRBJ2-3; v_call: TRBV11-2; d_call: TRBD1; cdr3_aa: ASSLDLTQGASTDTQY
j_call: TRBJ1-2; v_call: TRBV14; d_call: -; cdr3_aa: ASSPRGKGVYGYT
j_call: TRBJ1-5; v_call: TRBV19; d_call: TRBD1; cdr3_aa: ASTPWTGGFNQPQH
j_call: TRBJ1-5; v_call: TRBV30; d_call: -; cdr3_aa: AWRLADFSNQPQH
j_call: TRBJ2-1; v_call: TRBV20-1; d_call: -; cdr3_aa: SSTTGRTPNEQF
j_call: TRBJ1-2; v_call: TRBV12-3/TRBV12-4; d_call: TRBD1; cdr3_aa: ASSGTGSGYT
j_call: TRBJ2-5; v_call: TRBV28; d_call: -; cdr3_aa: ASRSTTGIETQY
j_call: TRBJ1-2; v_call: TRBV7-9; d_call: -; cdr3_aa: ASLNSGSVGYGYT
j_call: TRBJ1-2; v_call: TRBV28; d_call: -; cdr3_aa: ASSFFRETYGYT
j_call: TRBJ2-3; v_call: TRBV24-1; d_call: TRBD2; cdr3_aa: ATSDPGLAKDTQY
j_call: TRBJ2-3; v_call: TRBV20-1; d_call: -; cdr3_aa: SARERVFADTQY
j_call: TRBJ2-3; v_call: TRBV10-1; d_call: -; cdr3_aa: ASSEASAGTDTQY
j_call: TRBJ1-1; v_call: TRBV18; d_call: TRBD1; cdr3_aa: ASSPRGQGTKTEAF
j_call: TRBJ1-2; v_call: TRBV5-1; d_call: -; cdr3_aa: ASSLTQGLDGYT
j_call: TRBJ2-5; v_call: TRBV7-9; d_call: TRBD2; cdr3_aa: ASSGTSAGARETQY
j_call: TRBJ2-3; v_call: TRBV7-9; d_call: -; cdr3_aa: ASSLGTVDTQY
j_call: TRBJ1-2; v_call: TRBV29-1; d_call: -; cdr3_aa: SVSGYT
j_call: TRBJ2-2; v_call: TRBV24-1; d_call: -; cdr3_aa: ATSGGGHSTDGELF
j_call: TRBJ1-1; v_call: TRBV20-1; d_call: -; cdr3_aa: SADLRGHTEAF
j_call: TRBJ1-4; v_call: TRBV30; d_call: -; cdr3_aa: AWSSPGPKLF
j_call: TRBJ2-3; v_call: TRBV29-1; d_call: TRBD2; cdr3_aa: SGGTSGGPTTDTQY
j_call: TRBJ1-1; v_call: TRBV5-1; d_call: TRBD1; cdr3_aa: ASSYGQGGTEAF
j_call: TRBJ1-4; v_call: TRBV7-2; d_call: -; cdr3_aa: ASSEDAGEKLF
j_call: TRBJ1-2; v_call: TRBV3-1; d_call: TRBD1; cdr3_aa: ASSQDWTGAYGYT
j_call: TRBJ2-5; v_call: TRBV7-3; d_call: TRBD1; cdr3_aa: ASSQTGGGETQY
j_call: TRBJ1-1; v_call: TRBV19; d_call: TRBD1; cdr3_aa: ASSIRTGEDTEAF
j_call: TRBJ2-5; v_call: TRBV7-2; d_call: TRBD2; cdr3_aa: ASSSHSGTSGGETQY
j_call: TRBJ2-1; v_call: TRBV15; d_call: -; cdr3_aa: ATSNYGTYNEQF
j_call: TRBJ1-2; v_call: TRBV3-1; d_call: -; cdr3_aa: ASSQGDYGYT
j_call: TRBJ2-1; v_call: TRBV5-1; d_call: -; cdr3_aa: ASSFLWGGPSSYNEQF
j_call: TRBJ1-3; v_call: TRBV5-1; d_call: -; cdr3_aa: ASSLDPGVGNTIY
j_call: TRBJ2-5; v_call: TRBV20-1; d_call: -; cdr3_aa: SARPMVARETQY
j_call: TRBJ1-1; v_call: TRBV6-6; d_call: -; cdr3_aa: ASSQLVGLSGGHRPEAF
j_call: TRBJ2-2; v_call: TRBV7-6; d_call: TRBD2; cdr3_aa: ASSLFPSGGLNTGELF
j_call: TRBJ2-3; v_call: TRBV29-1; d_call: TRBD1; cdr3_aa: SVDYGQGADTQY
j_call: TRBJ1-2; v_call: TRBV6-1; d_call: -; cdr3_aa: ASSEVRGTYGYT
j_call: TRBJ2-5; v_call: TRBV20-1; d_call: -; cdr3_aa: SAAIGVRTQY
j_call: TRBJ2-6; v_call: TRBV5-6; d_call: -; cdr3_aa: ASSLAGGRGANVLT
j_call: TRBJ1-4; v_call: TRBV7-9; d_call: -; cdr3_aa: ASSLVDIRPEKLF
j_call: TRBJ2-2; v_call: TRBV12-3/TRBV12-4; d_call: -; cdr3_aa: ASSSRSNGGNGELF
j_call: TRBJ1-2; v_call: TRBV20-1; d_call: -; cdr3_aa: SAGSYRTNYGYT
j_call: TRBJ2-2; v_call: TRBV4-2; d_call: -; cdr3_aa: ASSQDRDYTGELF
j_call: TRBJ1-6; v_call: TRBV27; d_call: TRBD1; cdr3_aa: ASRIGQGNSPLH
j_call: TRBJ2-3; v_call: TRBV20-1; d_call: TRBD1; cdr3_aa: SASLTGGSTDTQY
j_call: TRBJ2-1; v_call: TRBV29-1; d_call: -; cdr3_aa: SVDPGGI
j_call: TRBJ2-2; v_call: TRBV11-3; d_call: -; cdr3_aa: ASSLDQASGELF